This T cell receptor (beta chain) originates from a study of cytomegalovirus exposure and HLA in healthy donors. Study outcomes and limitations: Upon later analysis, TCR association rates were observed to vary by HLA locus, being highest for DRB1 and lowest for HLA-C. In all likelihood, a cluster of highly shared sequence variants was a sequencing artifact.

CDR3 length: 14 residues. The V end lost 0 bases, the J end lost 5 bases, and 14 bases lay between the germline ends. Germline V CDR1 and CDR2: SQVTM, ANQGSEA. With 60 Vbeta and 13 Jbeta primers, the PCR was carried out. Profiled with immunoSEQ multiplex PCR; TCRdb holds only in-frame clones, not every one. The repertoire holds about 61,000 clones, with about four fifths as singletons. Details on this clone: No antigen is known for it.

The receptor was isolated from a man in his fifties or sixties in good health and CMV-seropositive. Sample: PBMCs. The chain is built from TRBV29-1 and TRBJ2-7, with D tentatively TRBD2 (6 bases). The CDR3 protein is CSVEDPVGRNEQYF. CDR3 DNA sequence: TGCAGCGTTGAAGATCCGGTAGGGAGGAACGAGCAGTACTTC.